The clone carrying this T cell receptor beta chain was picked up a small number of times. Its cognate antigen is unknown. TCRdb passed the 5' RACE reads through MiXCR, listing each CDR3 protein once. The data contain 160,000 or so distinct CDR3 sequences, 25% to 40% of them singletons. This entry comes from a study of T-cell memory formation after mild COVID-19. Broader study findings: For contracting clones, CD4+ ones sat mainly in CM and EM, CD8+ in EMRA.

Germline CDR1 reads MNHNY; CDR2 reads SVGAGI (reference sequence). V was trimmed by 6 bases and J by 3 bases, leaving 15 bases between them. There are 14 residues in the CDR3. The rearrangement joins TRBV6-6 to TRBJ2-7; D could derive from TRBD1 or TRBD2 (6 bases each). This sequence was found in an adult woman who had mild COVID-19 (a few samples of this study predate the infection). Cell type and time point are not known. Input material: PBMCs or a T cell subset sorted from them (not recorded which). For the CDR3, the DNA is TGTGCCAGCAGCCAGAGGGGGAGGAACTACGAGCAGTACTTC. The encoded protein is CASSQRGRNYEQYF.